This TCR beta chain stems from a study of blood T cell repertoires in COVID-19. The wider study: Samples taken during acute and convalescent COVID-19 were collected in the United States, Italy and Spain. Sources were T cells, B-cell-depleted T cells, or PBMCs; the material itself was cDNA or gDNA.

In the original processing: Estimation of nucleated cell counts relied on the amplification of reference gene primers. Profiling relied on immunoSEQ multiplex PCR, and the TCRdb table lists in-frame clones only, not all of them. V, J and clone size were drawn from that table, and D and trimming were deduced from the DNA. The sample has fewer than 85,000 clones; more than 75% are singletons. Input material: peripheral blood. This clonotype originated in a man aged 45-65 years with active COVID-19.

CDR3 in amino acids: CASSEAGARGETQYF. The CDR3 DNA reads as TGTGCCAGCAGTGAAGCAGGGGCGCGAGGAGAGACCCAGTACTTC. The chain combines TRBV2 with TRBJ2-5; D may be TRBD1 (5 bases). The CDR3 has 15 amino acids. CDR1 and CDR2 (germline): SNHLY, FYNNEI. The V gene lost 0 bases and the J gene lost 4 bases, with 12 bases spanning the gap.